Following are 14 T cell receptor beta chains from one sample sequenced in a study of blood T cell repertoires in COVID-19. Sequencing was performed with immunoSEQ multiplex PCR; in TCRdb, only in-frame clones are kept and a portion is missing. The sample holds approximately 670,000 clones, approximately 90% seen once. The sequencing sample was made of peripheral blood. The origin of the receptors is a woman in her late teens or twenties with acute or convalescent COVID-19.

J is TRBJ2-2 and V is TRBV5-1, with D unclear. V lost 1 base and J 0 bases, leaving 4 bases between the germline ends. Germline-derived CDR1 and CDR2 are SGHRS and YFSETQ. There are 14 residues in the CDR3. CDR3 nucleotide sequence: TGCGCCAGCAGCTTGACTACGAACACCGGGGAGCTGTTTTTT. As protein: CASSLTTNTGELFF.

The J gene is TRBJ2-2, the V gene TRBV4-2; no clear D. Trimming cost V 8 bases and J 5 bases, with 9 bases left between them. The CDR3 extends over 12 amino acids. In germline, CDR1 is LGHNA, CDR2 YNFKEQ. The CDR3, as DNA: TGTGCCAGCGAACCTACGACCGGGGAGCTGTTTTTT. Encoded protein: CASEPTTGELFF.

The chain is built from TRBV19 and TRBJ2-7; 9 nucleotides align to TRBD1. Losses at the gene ends were 5 bases for V and 5 bases for J; bases not matched to a gene: 7. Germline CDR1 LNHDA, CDR2 SQIVND (reference sequence). This CDR3 has 14 residues. CDR3 nucleotides: TGTGCCAGTAGTTCTAGGACAGGGGTAGACGAGCAGTACTTC. It is translated as CASSSRTGVDEQYF.

V usage is TRBV7-9 and J usage is TRBJ2-1; 11 positions agree with TRBD1. The CDR3 sequence is 15 residues long. Trimming at V came to 5 bases and at J to 3 bases, leaving 3 bases not matched to a gene. The germline gives CDR1 SEHNR, CDR2 FQNEAQ (reference sequence). CDR3 in amino acids: CASSPGTGGYNEQFF. DNA of the CDR3: TGTGCCAGCAGCCCCGGGACAGGGGGCTACAATGAGCAGTTCTTC.

This clone was observed once. The CDR3 DNA is TGTGCCAGCAGTGAAGGACTGACTAACTATGGCTACACCTTC. This translates into CASSEGLTNYGYTF. The chain combines TRBV6-1 with TRBJ1-2; the D is unclear. CDR1 is MNHNS, CDR2 SASEGT, per germline. This CDR3 has 14 residues. Trimming took off 1 base at V and 0 bases at J, with 6 bases between the two ends.

The chain recombines TRBV27 with TRBJ1-5, with D possibly matching TRBD1 (6 bases). Trimming left V 0 bases short and J 6 bases short, with 15 bases between. The germline gives CDR1 MNHEY, CDR2 SMNVEV (reference sequence). CDR3 size: 16 residues. The CDR3 is CASSLSARGLIQPQHF. CDR3 sequence (DNA): TGTGCCAGCAGTTTATCGGCCAGGGGTTTAATTCAGCCCCAGCATTTT.

The genes are TRBV5-1 and TRBJ1-6; no reliable D call. V was cut by 0 bases and J by 8 bases, with 12 bases left in between. This CDR3 is 15 amino acids long. Germline loops: CDR1 SGHRS, CDR2 YFSETQ. In nucleotides, the CDR3 is TGCGCCAGCAGCTTGGGCAGGTTTACGGATTCACCCCTCCACTTT. It yields the protein CASSLGRFTDSPLHF.

The rearrangement uses TRBV12-5 and TRBJ2-7; D is undetermined. The CDR3 consists of 16 residues. V lost 3 bases to trimming and J lost 3 bases, with 18 bases between them. Germline CDR1 is LGHNT and CDR2 is FRNRAP. The CDR3 bases are TGTGCTAGTGGTTTCTCCACATCATCCGGGTACTACGAGCAGTACTTC. This codes for CASGFSTSSGYYEQYF.

The chain links TRBV12-5 to TRBJ2-3; D might be TRBD2 (5 bases). Trimming shortened V by 6 bases and J by 1 base, and 14 bases separated the two germline ends. The germline gives CDR1 LGHNT, CDR2 FRNRAP. The CDR3 runs to 15 residues. In DNA, the CDR3 is TGTGCTAGTGGACTGGGAGAGGTCGGCACAGATACGCAGTATTTT. Translation gives CASGLGEVGTDTQYF.

The rearrangement uses TRBV7-9 and TRBJ1-2; D not certain. The CDR3 totals 11 residues. V was cut by 5 bases and J by 7 bases, with 8 bases left in between. CDR1 and CDR2 from the germline V gene are SEHNR and FQNEAQ (reference sequence). The CDR3 sequence is CASSPTRGYTF. In DNA form, the CDR3 reads TGTGCCAGCAGCCCTACCCGTGGCTACACCTTC.

The chain links TRBV14 to TRBJ1-2; weak D call: TRBD1 (6 bases). Trimming removed 4 bases from V and 0 bases from J, with 6 bases in between. The CDR3 contains 13 residues. Germline CDR1 reads SGHDN; CDR2 reads FVKESK. This CDR3 is CASSPGANYGYTF. CDR3 coding DNA: TGTGCCAGCAGCCCAGGGGCTAACTATGGCTACACCTTC.

The chain links TRBV4-1 to TRBJ1-5, with unresolved D. The V gene lost 3 bases and the J gene lost 4 bases, with 7 bases spanning the gap. Germline-derived CDR1 and CDR2 are MGHRA and YSYEKL. The CDR3 totals 13 residues. The CDR3 DNA is TGCGCCAGCAGCCACGCCCAGAATCAGCCCCAGCATTTT. It codes for CASSHAQNQPQHF.

The chain joins TRBV9 to TRBJ2-7; 12 bases are a match to TRBD1. CDR1 and CDR2 (germline): SGDLS, YYNGEE. V lost 0 bases to trimming and J lost 5 bases; unmatched junction nucleotides: 3. The CDR3 spans 15 residues. The CDR3 here is CASSVAGTGGNEQYF. In DNA, the CDR3 is TGTGCCAGCAGCGTAGCCGGGACAGGGGGCAACGAGCAGTACTTC. The complete variable domain, with remaining parts taken from reference TRBV9 and TRBJ2-7, reads DSGVTQTPKHLITATGQRVTLRCSPRSGDLSVYWYQQSLDQGLQFLIQYYNGEERAKGNILERFSAQQFPDLHSELNLSSLELGDSALYFCASSVAGTGGNEQYFGPGTRLTVT.

The chain has TRBV3-1 (or the pseudogene TRBV3-2) and TRBJ1-2; unclear D gene. V was cut by 4 bases and J by 7 bases, with 19 bases left in between. CDR1 and CDR2 (germline): LGHDT, YNNKEL (reference sequence). CDR3 length: 15 amino acids. The CDR3 DNA is TGTGCCAGCAGCCCTTGGAACGACGACGCGGGTGGCTACACCTTC. Translation gives CASSPWNDDAGGYTF.